This is a list of T cell receptor beta chains from one sample in a study of OX40 agonist ivuxolimab in advanced cancers. The protocol was immunoSEQ multiplex PCR, while the TCRdb copy is restricted to in-frame clones and leaves out a portion. The profile covers some 79,000 clones, with about 90% appearing a single time and approximately 0.45% taken by the ten largest. This material consisted of CD4+ or CD8+ T cells sorted from blood, taken in a trial of the OX40 agonist ivuxolimab. These receptors were collected from an adult with an advanced solid tumor such as melanoma, head and neck, liver or kidney cancer. CDR3s include the opening cysteine and the closing phenylalanine or tryptophan. D genes are given only for firm matches. Clone size is not always given. Where it is, it says once, few, many or a class for expanded clones.

d_call cdr3_length j_call v_call clone_size cdr3_aa cdr3_nt
- 14 TRBJ2-1 TRBV7-8 - CASSLAVGPNEQFF TGTGCCAGCAGCTTAGCCGTAGGGCCCAATGAGCAGTTCTTC
- 15 TRBJ2-1 TRBV10-2 once CASSDWGKSYNEQFF TGCGCCAGCTCTGATTGGGGGAAATCCTACAATGAGCAGTTCTTC
TRBD1 16 TRBJ1-1 TRBV19 - CASSIPTGSKLVEAFF TGTGCCAGTAGTATTCCGACAGGGTCTAAATTGGTTGAAGCTTTCTTT
- 14 TRBJ2-2 TRBV25-1 - CASSEFDPTGELFF TGTGCCAGCAGTGAATTCGACCCCACCGGGGAGCTGTTTTTT
- 12 TRBJ2-7 TRBV19 - CARGSRGNEQYF TGTGCCAGGGGGTCTCGGGGCAACGAGCAGTACTTC
- 15 TRBJ2-7 TRBV5-4 - CASSPPDGGRGEQYF TGTGCCAGCAGCCCCCCGGACGGCGGTAGGGGCGAGCAGTACTTC
TRBD1 18 TRBJ1-4 TRBV28 - CASSSLRDRVTYNEKLFF TGTGCCAGCAGTTCTCTCCGGGACAGGGTGACCTATAATGAAAAACTGTTTTTT
TRBD2 15 TRBJ2-3 TRBV27 - CASSFSSGRADTQYF TGTGCCAGCAGTTTCTCTAGCGGGAGGGCAGATACGCAGTATTTT
- 16 TRBJ2-5 TRBV5-4 - CASSLGARSEAETQYF TGTGCCAGCAGCTTGGGGGCTAGGTCTGAGGCAGAGACCCAGTACTTC
TRBD1 17 TRBJ2-1 TRBV4-1 - CASSQDVGTVRSNEQFF TGCGCCAGCAGCCAAGATGTCGGGACAGTTCGTTCCAATGAGCAGTTCTTC
TRBD1 17 TRBJ2-1 TRBV5-1 - CASSLSAMGQGYNEQFF TGCGCCAGCAGCCTCTCCGCGATGGGACAGGGCTACAATGAGCAGTTCTTC
TRBD1 14 TRBJ1-5 TRBV6-6 - CASRHQGDKQPQHF TGTGCCAGCAGGCACCAGGGGGACAAGCAGCCCCAGCATTTT
- 13 TRBJ2-1 TRBV12-5 once CASGSGQTNEQFF TGTGCTAGTGGTTCCGGACAGACGAATGAGCAGTTCTTC
- 15 TRBJ1-4 TRBV30 once CAWSAGHGFSEKLFF TGTGCCTGGAGTGCAGGACACGGTTTCAGTGAAAAACTGTTTTTT
- 14 TRBJ2-5 TRBV10-3 - CAISNFGGKETQYF TGTGCCATCAGTAATTTCGGGGGTAAAGAGACCCAGTACTTC
- 16 TRBJ2-1 TRBV6-5 - CASSYSVVAVYNEQFF TGTGCCAGCAGTTACTCGGTAGTAGCGGTCTACAATGAGCAGTTCTTC
- 14 TRBJ2-7 TRBV5-6 - CASSLYHRRYEQYF TGTGCCAGCAGCCTCTATCACAGAAGGTACGAGCAGTACTTC
- 16 TRBJ2-1 TRBV6-5 - CASSYSGRRSYNEQFF TGTGCCAGCAGTTACTCAGGACGGAGATCCTACAATGAGCAGTTCTTC
TRBD1 17 TRBJ1-1 TRBV5-4 - CASTLGGTGLMNTEAFF TGTGCCAGCACCCTAGGCGGGACAGGGCTTATGAACACTGAAGCTTTCTTT
- 14 TRBJ2-3 TRBV25-1 - CASATGVRTDTQYF TGTGCCTCTGCCACGGGAGTCCGCACAGATACGCAGTATTTT
TRBD2 16 TRBJ2-5 TRBV9 - CASSVGLAGSQETQYF TGTGCCAGCAGCGTAGGACTAGCGGGGAGCCAAGAGACCCAGTACTTC
- 14 TRBJ2-5 TRBV21-1 - CASNLGQVQETQYF TGTGCCAGCAACCTGGGACAGGTCCAAGAGACCCAGTACTTC